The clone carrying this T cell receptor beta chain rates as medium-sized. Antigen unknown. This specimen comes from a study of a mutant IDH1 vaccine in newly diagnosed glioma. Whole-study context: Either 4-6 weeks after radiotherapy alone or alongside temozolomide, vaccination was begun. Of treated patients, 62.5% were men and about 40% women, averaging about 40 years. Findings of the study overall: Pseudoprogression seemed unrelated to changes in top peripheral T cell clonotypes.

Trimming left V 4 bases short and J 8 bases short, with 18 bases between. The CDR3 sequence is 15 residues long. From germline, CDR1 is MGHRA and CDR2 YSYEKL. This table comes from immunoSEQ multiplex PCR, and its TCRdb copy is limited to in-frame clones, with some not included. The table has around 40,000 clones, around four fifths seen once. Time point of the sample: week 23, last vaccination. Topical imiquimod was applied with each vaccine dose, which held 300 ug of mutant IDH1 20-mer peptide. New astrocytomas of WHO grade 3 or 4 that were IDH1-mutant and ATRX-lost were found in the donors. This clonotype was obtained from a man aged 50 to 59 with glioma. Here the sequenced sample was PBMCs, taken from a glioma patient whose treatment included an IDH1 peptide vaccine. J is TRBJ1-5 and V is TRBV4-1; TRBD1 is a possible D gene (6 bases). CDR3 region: CASSPFTGTQEPQHF. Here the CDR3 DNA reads TGCGCCAGCAGCCCATTTACCGGGACACAGGAGCCCCAGCATTTT.